Below are 26 T cell receptor beta chains sequenced from a single sample in a study of blood T cell repertoires in COVID-19. Sequenced by immunoSEQ multiplex PCR; TCRdb stores in-frame clones only, minus some. The repertoire holds 100,000 or so clones, with more than 85% as singletons. The sample consisted of peripheral blood. These receptors all come from a man aged 55 to 70 with acute or convalescent COVID-19.

The rearrangement links TRBV29-1 to TRBJ1-3, with D possibly being TRBD1 (6 bases). The CDR3 extends over 13 amino acids. V was cut by 7 bases and J by 0 bases, with 10 bases left in between. Germline values: CDR1 SQVTM, CDR2 ANQGSEA. The chain's CDR3 is CSAGTSSGNTIYF. Written as DNA, the CDR3 is TGCAGCGCTGGGACAAGCTCTGGAAACACCATATATTTT.

CDR3 coding DNA: TGCAGTGCTAGTCGGCCAGGGCCTGGAAACACCATATATTTT. Its translation: CSASRPGPGNTIYF. V is TRBV20-1 and J is TRBJ1-3; D perhaps matches TRBD1 (5 bases). CDR3 length: 14 residues. Trimming shortened V by 3 bases and J by 2 bases, and 11 bases separated the two germline ends. Per germline, CDR1 DFQATT and CDR2 SNEGSKA (reference sequence).

The chain is built from TRBV28 and TRBJ2-2; D gene uncertain. V shed 5 bases and J shed 0 bases, with 7 bases lying between them. This CDR3 spans 14 amino acids. In germline, CDR1 is MDHEN, CDR2 SYDVKM. The CDR3 bases are TGTGCCAGCAGTACCTATACGAACACCGGGGAGCTGTTTTTT. Encoded protein: CASSTYTNTGELFF.

The chain recombines TRBV4-1 with TRBJ2-1; 11 bases agree with TRBD2. Germline CDR1 and CDR2: MGHRA and YSYEKL. V was pared by 6 bases and J by 4 bases, with 5 bases of the junction left unmatched. The CDR3 length is 15 residues. This chain's CDR3 is CASRPSGGPYNEQFF. The CDR3 nucleotides read TGCGCCAGCAGGCCTAGCGGGGGGCCTTACAATGAGCAGTTCTTC.

The chain employs TRBV27 and TRBJ1-1, with D tentatively TRBD1 (5 bases). The CDR3 contains 14 residues. Trimming took 6 bases from V and 5 from J, leaving 16 bases between them. Germline V gene sequence: CDR1 MNHEY, CDR2 SMNVEV (reference sequence). The CDR3 loop is CASSYGTGGTEAFF. The CDR3 DNA sequence: TGTGCCAGCAGCTACGGGACGGGAGGGACTGAAGCTTTCTTT.

V is TRBV12-5 and J is TRBJ2-1; 10 bases agree with TRBD2. The CDR3 is 19 residues long. The V segment lost 0 bases and the J segment 0 bases; nucleotides outside the gene matches: 8. The germline V gene has CDR1 LGHNT and CDR2 FRNRAP. The CDR3: CASGLVPASGRYSYNEQFF. CDR3 DNA: TGTGCTAGTGGTTTGGTACCGGCTAGCGGGAGATACTCCTACAATGAGCAGTTCTTC.

The chain links TRBV5-1 to TRBJ2-3, with D perhaps TRBD1 (6 bases). V was cut by 0 bases and J by 3 bases, with 14 bases left in between. Germline V gene lookup returns CDR1 SGHRS and CDR2 YFSETQ. This CDR3 is built from 16 residues. CDR3 nucleotides: TGCGCCAGCAGCTTGGAAGCGACAGGCCTTACAGATACGCAGTATTTT. Its translation: CASSLEATGLTDTQYF.

The V gene is TRBV7-8, the J gene TRBJ2-5, with a weak D call TRBD2 (6 bases). This CDR3 comprises 16 residues. The V and J ends lost 0 bases and 5 bases respectively, with 16 bases between them. Looked up from germline, CDR1 is SGHVS and CDR2 is FQNEAQ. This CDR3 is CASSLAAGPAGETQYF. The DNA for the CDR3 is TGTGCCAGCAGCTTAGCAGCCGGGCCGGCGGGGGAGACCCAGTACTTC.

The chain uses TRBV3-1 (or the pseudogene TRBV3-2) and TRBJ2-2, with 9 bases identical to TRBD2. The CDR3 is made up of 17 amino acids. Germline V gene sequence: CDR1 LGHDT, CDR2 YNNKEL (reference sequence). J lost 5 bases, V lost 1 base, and 8 bases had no gene match. CDR3 amino acids: CASSQVGSGSLTGELFF. CDR3 DNA: TGTGCCAGCAGCCAAGTTGGTAGCGGGAGTTTGACCGGGGAGCTGTTTTTT.

This rearrangement joins TRBV30 to TRBJ2-7, with D tentatively TRBD2 (5 bases). The CDR3 has 13 residues. V was trimmed by 2 bases and J by 1 base, leaving 9 bases between them. Germline lookup yields CDR1 GTSNPN and CDR2 SVGIG (reference sequence). CDR3 amino acids: CAWSIAMSYEQYF. The CDR3 bases are TGTGCCTGGAGTATAGCGATGTCCTACGAGCAGTACTTC.

V gene TRBV19 combines with J gene TRBJ1-6, with D maybe TRBD1 (5 bases). V was shortened by 7 bases and J by 10 bases, with 11 bases between the two germline ends. The V gene's germline CDR1 is LNHDA and CDR2 SQIVND (reference sequence). CDR3 length: 12 residues. The CDR3 sequence: CASTAGLSPLHF. The CDR3 DNA reads as TGTGCCAGTACTGCAGGGTTGTCACCCCTCCACTTT. The full variable domain, in which reference TRBV19 and TRBJ1-6 provide the parts outside the CDR3, is DGGITQSPKYLFRKEGQNVTLSCEQNLNHDAMYWYRQDPGQGLRLIYYSQIVNDFQKGDIAEGYSVSREKKESFPLTVTSAQKNPTAFYLCASTAGLSPLHFGNGTRLTVT.

The chain recombines TRBV2 with TRBJ2-7; 8 nucleotides agree with TRBD1. Germline V CDR1 and CDR2: SNHLY, FYNNEI. There are 14 residues in the CDR3. Losses at the gene ends were 6 bases for V and 6 bases for J; bases not matched to a gene: 10. The CDR3 is CASSKTGVPREQYV. The CDR3 DNA is TGTGCCAGCAGCAAGACAGGGGTCCCGCGCGAGCAGTACGTC.

V usage is TRBV4-1 and J usage is TRBJ2-7; 8 bases are a match to TRBD2. There are 16 residues in the CDR3. The germline CDR1 and CDR2 sequences are MGHRA and YSYEKL. With V trimmed by 0 bases and J by 6 bases, 10 bases remained unmatched. The chain's CDR3 is CASSQDWGGRFGEQYF. The CDR3 nucleotides are TGCGCCAGCAGCCAAGATTGGGGCGGGAGGTTTGGCGAGCAGTACTTC.

This chain joins TRBV6-1 and TRBJ1-1; D unresolved. The V gene's germline CDR1 is MNHNS and CDR2 SASEGT. CDR3 size: 15 residues. V dropped 0 bases and J dropped 1 base, with 9 bases sitting between them. CDR3 residues: CASSEASSGNTEAFF. The CDR3, as DNA: TGTGCCAGCAGTGAAGCGAGTTCAGGGAACACTGAAGCTTTCTTT.

The chain carries TRBV5-1 and TRBJ2-7, with 8 bases matching TRBD2. The ends lost 4 bases at V and 2 bases at J; junction bases unmatched: 8. From germline, CDR1 is SGHRS and CDR2 YFSETQ. This CDR3 is built from 15 residues. The CDR3 nucleotides read TGCGCCAGCAGCCGGGAAGGGACTAGGGCCTACGAGCAGTACTTC. It codes for CASSREGTRAYEQYF.

The J gene is TRBJ2-1, the V gene TRBV5-1, with 7 bases identical to TRBD1. CDR3 length equals 15 residues. Germline V CDR1 and CDR2: SGHRS, YFSETQ. Losses at the gene ends were 4 bases for V and 2 bases for J; bases not matched to a gene: 6. The CDR3 DNA sequence: TGCGCCAGCAGCCCGGGACAGCCACCCTACAATGAGCAGTTCTTC. This codes for CASSPGQPPYNEQFF.

V gene TRBV18 combines with J gene TRBJ1-2; D not certain. The CDR3 is 16 residues long. From germline, CDR1 is KGHSH and CDR2 LQKENI. V was clipped by 2 bases and J by 3 bases, with 16 bases between them. The CDR3 spells CASSPEGTKRYYGYTF. The CDR3 DNA follows: TGTGCCAGCTCACCAGAGGGAACCAAAAGATACTATGGCTACACCTTC.

This clone has just one count. The chain carries TRBV7-3 and TRBJ2-3; a possible D gene is TRBD1 (6 bases). Germline values: CDR1 SGHTA, CDR2 FQGTGA. The V end lost 0 bases, the J end lost 3 bases, and 7 bases lay between the germline ends. The CDR3 consists of 14 residues. The CDR3 nucleotides read TGTGCCAGCAGCTTAACAGGGGGAACAGATACGCAGTATTTT. It specifies CASSLTGGTDTQYF.

This chain links TRBV29-1 with TRBJ2-7, with a tentative D call TRBD1 (5 bases). Trimming cost V 8 bases and J 0 bases, with 11 bases left between them. The germline gives CDR1 SQVTM, CDR2 ANQGSEA. The CDR3 runs to 12 residues. The CDR3 region is CSTRTTSYEQYF. The CDR3 DNA follows: TGCAGCACCCGGACAACCTCCTACGAGCAGTACTTC.

The chain has TRBV7-2 and TRBJ2-5, with a weak D call TRBD2 (5 bases). This CDR3 comprises 16 residues. Germline values: CDR1 SGHTA, CDR2 FQGNSA. V was shortened by 0 bases and J by 5 bases, with 16 bases between the two germline ends. The CDR3 nucleotides read TGTGCCAGCAGCTTAGCGCGTGGCCCCGGGGAGGAGACCCAGTACTTC. Translating it yields CASSLARGPGEETQYF. The variable domain in full, with the rest retrieved from reference TRBV7-2 and TRBJ2-5, is GAGVSQSPSNKVTEKGKDVELRCDPISGHTALYWYRQSLGQGLEFLIYFQGNSAPDKSGLPSDRFSAERTGGSVSTLTIQRTQQEDSAVYLCASSLARGPGEETQYFGPGTRLLVL.

This rearrangement joins TRBV29-1 to TRBJ2-7; TRBD1 matches at 8 bases. CDR1 SQVTM and CDR2 ANQGSEA come from the germline V gene. The CDR3 loop spans 13 amino acids. Losses at the gene ends were 4 bases for V and 7 bases for J; bases not matched to a gene: 9. The CDR3 DNA sequence: TGCAGCGTTGTTAGGCAGGGGGCAGGAGAGCAGTACTTC. Translation gives CSVVRQGAGEQYF.

This chain connects TRBV10-3 to TRBJ2-5, with TRBD2 identical over 7 bases. V lost 0 bases, J lost 1 base, and 2 bases stayed unmatched. This CDR3 region has 15 residues. Germline CDR1 reads ENHRY; CDR2 reads SYGVKD. The CDR3, as DNA: TGTGCCATCAGTGAGTCGGGGACTACCCAAGAGACCCAGTACTTC. Translated: CAISESGTTQETQYF.

J is TRBJ1-4 and V is TRBV5-1, with 9 positions matching TRBD1. The germline CDR1 and CDR2 sequences are SGHRS and YFSETQ. CDR3 size: 15 residues. The V gene end was trimmed by 4 bases and the J gene end by 5 bases; junction bases not matched to a gene: 6. The CDR3 region has the DNA TGCGCCAGCAGCATAACCGGGACAGGGAATGAAAAACTGTTTTTT. It codes for CASSITGTGNEKLFF.

This rearrangement joins TRBV6-5 to TRBJ1-5, with D perhaps matching TRBD1 (6 bases). CDR3 size: 13 residues. Trimming took 7 bases from V and 3 from J, leaving 10 bases between them. Per germline, CDR1 MNHEY and CDR2 SVGAGI. The CDR3: CASIRGHNQPQHF. For the CDR3, the DNA is TGTGCCAGCATCAGGGGCCACAATCAGCCCCAGCATTTT.

The V and J genes are TRBV5-5 and TRBJ1-5; D call uncertain. Germline CDR1 is SGHKS and CDR2 is YYEKEE (reference sequence). V was trimmed by 6 bases and J by 0 bases, leaving 10 bases between them. The CDR3 extends over 14 amino acids. The CDR3 coding sequence is TGTGCCAGCACCCCGACATTTAGCAATCAGCCCCAGCATTTT. It is translated as CASTPTFSNQPQHF.

V usage is TRBV30 and J usage is TRBJ1-3; D perhaps matches TRBD1 (6 bases). The CDR3 contains 15 residues. Germline V gene sequence: CDR1 GTSNPN, CDR2 SVGIG (reference sequence). The ends were cut back, 1 base at V and 3 bases at J, with 13 bases in the middle. CDR3 loop: CAWSATGRVGNTIYF. CDR3 sequence (DNA): TGTGCCTGGAGTGCAACAGGGAGAGTTGGAAACACCATATATTTT.